Listed below are T cell receptor beta chains from one sample, sequenced in a study of human CD8 memory T cell subsets. Reanalyzing the 5' RACE reads, TCRdb keeps one entry per CDR3 protein, without DNA. The table gives about 10,000 distinct CDR3 sequences; the top ten clones make up 20% of it. Material for sequencing was CD8+ T cells from PBMCs. The receptors were sampled from a human donor in good health. Each CDR3 is given with its conserved first and last residue. A row's size may be missing; if present it is once, few, many or a size class.

V gene	clone size	J gene	CDR3 protein
TRBV28	NA	TRBJ2-7	CASSLSGLAGGFYEQYF
TRBV2	NA	TRBJ2-3	CASSELQGSYTDTQYF
TRBV9	NA	TRBJ1-5	CASSPSTVNQPQHF
TRBV27	NA	TRBJ2-1	CASSRTGGSYNEQFF
TRBV7-9	NA	TRBJ1-1	CASSSPVLNTEAFF
TRBV18	NA	TRBJ2-7	CASSPEQGRYEQYF
TRBV7-9	NA	TRBJ1-1	CASSVGQVGHTEAFF
TRBV28	hyperexpanded	TRBJ1-2	CASSLMGQGHYGYTF
TRBV19	NA	TRBJ2-1	CASSMVTYNEQFF
TRBV24-1	medium-sized	TRBJ2-1	CATSGRTGGKNWRNEQFF
TRBV2	NA	TRBJ1-2	CASSEARSRVLGYTF
TRBV4-1	NA	TRBJ2-1	CASSQDSDTYNEQFF
TRBV27	NA	TRBJ1-1	CASRVIQGEAFF
TRBV29-1	NA	TRBJ1-2	CSVRPTDGYTF
TRBV6-2/TRBV6-3	NA	TRBJ2-1	CASSWGHYNEQFF
TRBV11-2	NA	TRBJ2-2	CASSRRGNTGELFF
TRBV4-3	medium-sized	TRBJ1-2	CASSQEDRRDSYLLGYGYTF
TRBV2	NA	TRBJ2-7	CASSDTAGTGVYEQYF
TRBV30	NA	TRBJ2-3	CAWSTQRRFSTDTQYF
TRBV12-3/TRBV12-4	NA	TRBJ2-3	CASNQGGADTQYF
TRBV7-2	large	TRBJ1-6	CASSLFFDLREPLHF
TRBV20-1	NA	TRBJ2-7	CSAKLSRTSGAEQYF
TRBV20-1	NA	TRBJ2-7	CSADILRGRAGEQYF
TRBV7-9	NA	TRBJ1-1	CASSSTQDTEAFF
TRBV2	NA	TRBJ1-2	CASSVYIPGAGYTF
TRBV6-2/TRBV6-3	NA	TRBJ1-2	CASTSGTGVPGYTF